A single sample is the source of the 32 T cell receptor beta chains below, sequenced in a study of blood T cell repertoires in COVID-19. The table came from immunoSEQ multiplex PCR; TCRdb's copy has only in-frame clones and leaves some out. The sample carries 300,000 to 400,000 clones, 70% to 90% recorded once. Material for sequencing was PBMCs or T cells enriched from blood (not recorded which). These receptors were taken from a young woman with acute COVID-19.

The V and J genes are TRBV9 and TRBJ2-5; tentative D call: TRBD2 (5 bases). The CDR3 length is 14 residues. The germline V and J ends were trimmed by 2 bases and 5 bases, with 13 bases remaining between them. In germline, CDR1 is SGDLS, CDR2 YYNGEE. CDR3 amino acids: CASSVSVGEETQYF. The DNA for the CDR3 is TGTGCCAGCAGCGTCTCAGTCGGGGAGGAGACCCAGTACTTC.

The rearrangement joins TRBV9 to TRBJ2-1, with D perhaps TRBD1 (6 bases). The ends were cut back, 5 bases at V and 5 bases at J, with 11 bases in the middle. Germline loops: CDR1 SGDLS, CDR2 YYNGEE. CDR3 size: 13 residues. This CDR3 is CASSADSNNEQFF. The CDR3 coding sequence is TGTGCCAGCAGTGCGGACAGCAACAATGAGCAGTTCTTC.

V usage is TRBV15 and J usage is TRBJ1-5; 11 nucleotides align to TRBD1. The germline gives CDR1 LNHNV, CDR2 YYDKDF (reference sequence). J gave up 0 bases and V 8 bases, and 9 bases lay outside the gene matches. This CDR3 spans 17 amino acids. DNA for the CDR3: TGTGCCACCCGGACAGGGGGCGCGTCTGGTAGCAATCAGCCCCAGCATTTT. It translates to CATRTGGASGSNQPQHF.

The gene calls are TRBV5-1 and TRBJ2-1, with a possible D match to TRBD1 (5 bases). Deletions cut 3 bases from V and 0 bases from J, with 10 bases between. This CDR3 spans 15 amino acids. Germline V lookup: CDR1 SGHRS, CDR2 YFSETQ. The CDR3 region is CASSSMDNSYNEQFF. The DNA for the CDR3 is TGCGCCAGCAGCTCAATGGACAACTCCTACAATGAGCAGTTCTTC.

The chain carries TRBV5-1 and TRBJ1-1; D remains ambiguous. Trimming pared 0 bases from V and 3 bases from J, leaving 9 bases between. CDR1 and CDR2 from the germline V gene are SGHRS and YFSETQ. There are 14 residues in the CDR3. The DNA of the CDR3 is TGCGCCAGCAGCTTGGACGGGGTTGACACTGAAGCTTTCTTT. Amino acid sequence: CASSLDGVDTEAFF.

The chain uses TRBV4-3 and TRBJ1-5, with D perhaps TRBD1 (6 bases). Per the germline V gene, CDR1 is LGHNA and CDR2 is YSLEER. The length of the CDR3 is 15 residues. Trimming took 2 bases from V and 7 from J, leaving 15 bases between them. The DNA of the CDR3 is TGCGCCAGCAGCCAATCAAGAACAGGGAACCAGCCCCAGCATTTT. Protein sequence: CASSQSRTGNQPQHF.

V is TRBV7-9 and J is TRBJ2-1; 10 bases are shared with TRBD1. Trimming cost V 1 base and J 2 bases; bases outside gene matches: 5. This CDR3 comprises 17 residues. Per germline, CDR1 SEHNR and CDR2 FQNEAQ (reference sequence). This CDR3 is CASSLGTGGDPYNEQFF. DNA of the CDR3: TGTGCCAGCAGCTTAGGGACAGGGGGAGATCCCTACAATGAGCAGTTCTTC.

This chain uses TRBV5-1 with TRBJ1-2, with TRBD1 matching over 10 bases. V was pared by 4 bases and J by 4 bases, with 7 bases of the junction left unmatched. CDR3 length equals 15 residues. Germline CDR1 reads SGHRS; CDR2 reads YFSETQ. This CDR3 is CASSAGQGIAYGYTF. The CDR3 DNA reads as TGCGCCAGCAGCGCGGGACAGGGGATAGCCTATGGCTACACCTTC. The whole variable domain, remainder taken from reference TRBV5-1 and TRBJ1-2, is KAGVTQTPRYLIKTRGQQVTLSCSPISGHRSVSWYQQTPGQGLQFLFEYFSETQRNKGNFPGRFSGRQFSNSRSEMNVSTLELGDSALYLCASSAGQGIAYGYTFGSGTRLTVV.

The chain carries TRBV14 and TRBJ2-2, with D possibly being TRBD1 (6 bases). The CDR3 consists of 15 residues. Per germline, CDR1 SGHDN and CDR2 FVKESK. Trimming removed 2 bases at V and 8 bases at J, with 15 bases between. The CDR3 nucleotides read TGTGCCAGCAGCCAAAGAGCTACAGGGTCAGGGGAGCTGTTTTTT. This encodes CASSQRATGSGELFF.

CDR3 residues: CSASPVGREEATEAFF. The CDR3 bases are TGCAGTGCTAGTCCTGTAGGCAGGGAGGAGGCCACTGAAGCTTTCTTT. This chain uses TRBV20-1 with TRBJ1-1; D might be TRBD1 (5 bases). The CDR3 length is 16 residues. With 3 bases removed from V and 4 bases from J, the gap between germline ends came to 21 bases. Germline V gene data show CDR1 as DFQATT and CDR2 as SNEGSKA (reference sequence).

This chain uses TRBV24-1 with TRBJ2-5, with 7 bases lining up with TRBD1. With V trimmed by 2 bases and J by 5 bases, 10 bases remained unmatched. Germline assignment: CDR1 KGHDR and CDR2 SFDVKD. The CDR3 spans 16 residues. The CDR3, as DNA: TGTGCCACCAGTGATTCTGAACCCGACAGGGTTGAGACCCAGTACTTC. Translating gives CATSDSEPDRVETQYF.

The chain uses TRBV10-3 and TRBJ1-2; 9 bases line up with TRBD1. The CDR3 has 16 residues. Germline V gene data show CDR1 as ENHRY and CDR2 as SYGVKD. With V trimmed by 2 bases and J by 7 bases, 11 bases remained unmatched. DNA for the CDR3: TGTGCCATCAGTGAGGGCCCCCGGGACAGGGACGGTGGCTACACCTTC. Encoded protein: CAISEGPRDRDGGYTF.

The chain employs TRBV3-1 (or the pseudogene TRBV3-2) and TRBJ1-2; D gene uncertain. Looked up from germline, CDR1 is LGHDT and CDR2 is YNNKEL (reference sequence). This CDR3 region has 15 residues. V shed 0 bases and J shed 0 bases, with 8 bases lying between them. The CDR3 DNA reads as TGTGCCAGCAGCCAAGACCCCCGGGCTAACTATGGCTACACCTTC. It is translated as CASSQDPRANYGYTF.

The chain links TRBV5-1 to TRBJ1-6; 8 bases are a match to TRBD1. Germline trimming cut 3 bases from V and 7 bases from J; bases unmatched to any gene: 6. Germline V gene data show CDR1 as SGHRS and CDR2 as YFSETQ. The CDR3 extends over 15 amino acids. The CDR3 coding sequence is TGCGCCAGCAGCTCGACAGGGGCTCGCAATTCACCCCTCCACTTT. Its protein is CASSSTGARNSPLHF.

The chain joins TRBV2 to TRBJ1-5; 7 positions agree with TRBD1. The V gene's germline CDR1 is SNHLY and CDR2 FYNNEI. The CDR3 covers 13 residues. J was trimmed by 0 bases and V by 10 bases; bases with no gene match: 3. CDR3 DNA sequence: TGTGCCATCGGACAGGATAGCAATCAGCCCCAGCATTTT. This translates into CAIGQDSNQPQHF.

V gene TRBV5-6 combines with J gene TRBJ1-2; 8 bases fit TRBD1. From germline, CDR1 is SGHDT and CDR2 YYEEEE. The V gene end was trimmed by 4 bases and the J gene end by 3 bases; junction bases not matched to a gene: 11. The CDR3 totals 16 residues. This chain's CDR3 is CASSRWGQAVDYGYTF. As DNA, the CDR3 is TGTGCCAGCAGCCGGTGGGGACAGGCGGTCGACTATGGCTACACCTTC.

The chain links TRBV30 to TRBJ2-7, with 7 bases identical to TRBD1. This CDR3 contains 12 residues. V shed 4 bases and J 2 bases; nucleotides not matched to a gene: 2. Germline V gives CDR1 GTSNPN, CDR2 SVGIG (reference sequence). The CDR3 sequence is CAWNQGAYEQYF. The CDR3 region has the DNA TGTGCCTGGAATCAGGGGGCCTACGAGCAGTACTTC. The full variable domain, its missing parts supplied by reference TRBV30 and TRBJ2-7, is SQTIHQWPATLVQPVGSPLSLECTVEGTSNPNLYWYRQAAGRGLQLLFYSVGIGQISSEVPQNLSASRPQDRQFILSSKKLLLSDSGFYLCAWNQGAYEQYFGPGTRLTVT.

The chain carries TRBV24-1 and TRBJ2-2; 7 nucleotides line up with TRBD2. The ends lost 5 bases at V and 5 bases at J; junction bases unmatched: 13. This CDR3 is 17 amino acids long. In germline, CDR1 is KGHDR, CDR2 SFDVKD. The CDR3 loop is CATSGGLGASGTGELFF. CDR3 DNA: TGTGCCACCAGTGGAGGACTAGGGGCCTCGGGTACCGGGGAGCTGTTTTTT.

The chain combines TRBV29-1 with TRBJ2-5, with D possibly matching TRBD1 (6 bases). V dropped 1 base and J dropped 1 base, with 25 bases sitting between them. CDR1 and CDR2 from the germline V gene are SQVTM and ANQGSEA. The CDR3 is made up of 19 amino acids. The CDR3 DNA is TGCAGCGTTGAAGGGGTCGGCCTATCCGGGACAAACGTCCAAGAGACCCAGTACTTC. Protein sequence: CSVEGVGLSGTNVQETQYF.

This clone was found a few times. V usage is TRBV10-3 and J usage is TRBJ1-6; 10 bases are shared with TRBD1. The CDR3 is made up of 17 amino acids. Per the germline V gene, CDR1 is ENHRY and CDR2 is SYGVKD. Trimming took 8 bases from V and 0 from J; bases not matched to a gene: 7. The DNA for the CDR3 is TGTGCCATCGGGACAGGGGCAAGGAGCTCCTATAATTCACCCCTCCACTTT. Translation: CAIGTGARSSYNSPLHF.

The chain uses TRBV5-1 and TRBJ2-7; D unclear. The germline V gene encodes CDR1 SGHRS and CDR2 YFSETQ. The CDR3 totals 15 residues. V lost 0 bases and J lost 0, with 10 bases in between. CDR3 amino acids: CASSLAQTGSYEQYF. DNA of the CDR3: TGCGCCAGCAGCTTGGCGCAGACTGGCTCCTACGAGCAGTACTTC. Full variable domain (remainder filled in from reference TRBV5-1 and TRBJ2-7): KAGVTQTPRYLIKTRGQQVTLSCSPISGHRSVSWYQQTPGQGLQFLFEYFSETQRNKGNFPGRFSGRQFSNSRSEMNVSTLELGDSALYLCASSLAQTGSYEQYFGPGTRLTVT.

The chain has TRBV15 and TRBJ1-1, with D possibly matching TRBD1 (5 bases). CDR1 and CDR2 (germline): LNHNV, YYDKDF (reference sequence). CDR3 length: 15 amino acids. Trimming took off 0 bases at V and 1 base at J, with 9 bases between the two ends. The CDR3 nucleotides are TGTGCCACCAGCAGAGACGGCAGGGCGAACACTGAAGCTTTCTTT. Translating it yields CATSRDGRANTEAFF.

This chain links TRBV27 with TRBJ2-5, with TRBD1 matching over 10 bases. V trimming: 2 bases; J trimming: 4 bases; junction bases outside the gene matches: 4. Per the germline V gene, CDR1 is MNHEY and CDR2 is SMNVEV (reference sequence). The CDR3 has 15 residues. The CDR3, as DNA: TGTGCCAGCAGTTTACCCGACAGGGGGCTAGAGACCCAGTACTTC. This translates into CASSLPDRGLETQYF.

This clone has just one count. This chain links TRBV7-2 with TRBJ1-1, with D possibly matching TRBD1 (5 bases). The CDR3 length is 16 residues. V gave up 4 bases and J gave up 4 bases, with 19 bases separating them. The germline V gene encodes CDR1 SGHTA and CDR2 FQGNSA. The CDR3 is CASSSGFGGSLTEAFF. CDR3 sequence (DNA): TGTGCCAGCAGCTCCGGTTTTGGGGGGTCTCTCACTGAAGCTTTCTTT.

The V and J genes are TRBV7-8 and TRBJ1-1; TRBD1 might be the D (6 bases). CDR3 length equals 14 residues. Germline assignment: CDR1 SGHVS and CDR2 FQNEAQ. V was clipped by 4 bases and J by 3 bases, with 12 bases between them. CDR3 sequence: CASSYLQGYTEAFF. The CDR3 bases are TGTGCCAGCAGCTATTTACAGGGCTACACTGAAGCTTTCTTT.

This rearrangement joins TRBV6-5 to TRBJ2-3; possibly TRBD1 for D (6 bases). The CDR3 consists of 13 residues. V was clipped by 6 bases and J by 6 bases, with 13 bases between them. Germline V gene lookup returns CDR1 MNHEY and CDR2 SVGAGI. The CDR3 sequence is CASRATGPDTQYF. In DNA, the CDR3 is TGTGCCAGCAGAGCAACAGGGCCGGATACGCAGTATTTT.

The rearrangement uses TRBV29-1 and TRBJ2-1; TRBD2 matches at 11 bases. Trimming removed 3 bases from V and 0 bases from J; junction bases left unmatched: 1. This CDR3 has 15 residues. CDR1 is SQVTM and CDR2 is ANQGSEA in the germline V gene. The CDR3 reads CSVDLAGGSYNEQFF. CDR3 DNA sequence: TGCAGCGTTGACCTAGCGGGGGGCTCCTACAATGAGCAGTTCTTC.

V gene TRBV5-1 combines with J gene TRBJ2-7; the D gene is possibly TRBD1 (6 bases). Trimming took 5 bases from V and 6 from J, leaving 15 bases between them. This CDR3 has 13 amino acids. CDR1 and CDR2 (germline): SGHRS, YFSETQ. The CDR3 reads CASRPTTGFEQYF. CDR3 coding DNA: TGCGCCAGCAGGCCTACTACAGGGTTCGAGCAGTACTTC.

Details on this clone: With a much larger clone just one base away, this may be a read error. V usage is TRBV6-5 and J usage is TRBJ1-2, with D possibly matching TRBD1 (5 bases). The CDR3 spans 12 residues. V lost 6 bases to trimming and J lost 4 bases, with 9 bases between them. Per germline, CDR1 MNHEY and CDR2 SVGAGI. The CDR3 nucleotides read TGTGCCAGCAGCGGGGGGAGCTATGGCTACACCTTC. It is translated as CASSGGSYGYTF.

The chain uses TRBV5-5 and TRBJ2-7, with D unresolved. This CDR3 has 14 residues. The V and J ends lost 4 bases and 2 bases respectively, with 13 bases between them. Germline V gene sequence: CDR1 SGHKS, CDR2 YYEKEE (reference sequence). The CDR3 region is CASSPSTVPYEQYF. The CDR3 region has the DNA TGTGCCAGCAGCCCATCTACTGTTCCCTACGAGCAGTACTTC.

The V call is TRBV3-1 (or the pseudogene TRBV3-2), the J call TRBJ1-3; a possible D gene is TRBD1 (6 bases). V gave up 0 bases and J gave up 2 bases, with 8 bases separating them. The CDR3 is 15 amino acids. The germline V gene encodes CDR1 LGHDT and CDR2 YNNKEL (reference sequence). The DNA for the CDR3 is TGTGCCAGCAGCCAAGATCGGACAGCTGGAAACACCATATATTTT. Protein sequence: CASSQDRTAGNTIYF.

This CDR3 reads CASIEREVGKLFF. CDR3 DNA sequence: TGTGCCAGCATCGAAAGAGAGGTGGGAAAACTGTTTTTT. This rearrangement joins TRBV2 to TRBJ1-4; D unresolved. This CDR3 is 13 amino acids long. V lost 7 bases, J lost 10 bases, and 16 bases lay in between. The germline V gene has CDR1 SNHLY and CDR2 FYNNEI.